The 11 T cell receptor beta chains below were found in one sample sequenced in a study of blood T cell repertoires in COVID-19. Sequenced by immunoSEQ multiplex PCR; TCRdb stores in-frame clones only, minus some. The sample records around 220,000 clones, about nine tenths being singletons. The sequenced sample consisted of PBMCs or T cells enriched from blood (not recorded which). The receptors stem from a woman younger than 45 with acute COVID-19.

V and J are TRBV19 and TRBJ2-1, with 14 bases lining up with TRBD2. Losses at the gene ends were 6 bases for V and 9 bases for J; bases not matched to a gene: 10. The CDR3 runs to 16 residues. Germline CDR1 reads LNHDA; CDR2 reads SQIVND (reference sequence). For the CDR3, the DNA is TGTGCCAGTAGACCAGGGACTAGCGGGAGACGTGGTGAGCAGTTCTTC. Residues: CASRPGTSGRRGEQFF.

CDR3 DNA sequence: TGTGCCAGCAGTTACAGTACTACCAATGAGCAGTTCTTC. Encoded protein: CASSYSTTNEQFF. The V gene is TRBV6-2 or TRBV6-3, the J gene TRBJ2-1; D remains ambiguous. Trimming left V 2 bases short and J 6 bases short, with 8 bases between. Per the germline V gene, CDR1 is MNHEY and CDR2 is SVGEGT. The CDR3 spans 13 residues.

J is TRBJ1-5 and V is TRBV19; 9 nucleotides align to TRBD1. The germline V gene has CDR1 LNHDA and CDR2 SQIVND (reference sequence). CDR3 length: 16 residues. The V segment lost 7 bases and the J segment 3 bases; nucleotides outside the gene matches: 10. In DNA form, the CDR3 reads TGTGCCAGTACCATCGGGACAGGGAATTCCAATCAGCCCCAGCATTTT. Its translation is CASTIGTGNSNQPQHF.

DNA of the CDR3: TGTGCCAGCAGCTTGGAGGGAGGGCCGTTAGAGACCCAGTACTTC. Its protein is CASSLEGGPLETQYF. This chain connects TRBV7-3 to TRBJ2-5, with TRBD2 matching 7 bases. The CDR3 is 15 amino acids. V trimming: 3 bases; J trimming: 4 bases; junction bases outside the gene matches: 8. Germline CDR1 SGHTA, CDR2 FQGTGA.

This sequence joins TRBV19 and TRBJ1-6, with D possibly TRBD1 on 5 matching bases. Germline V gives CDR1 LNHDA, CDR2 SQIVND (reference sequence). The CDR3 runs 18 residues. The V and J ends lost 3 bases and 9 bases respectively, with 24 bases between them. CDR3 residues: CASSIPISAGTRASPLHF. The CDR3 DNA reads TGTGCCAGTAGTATTCCCATTTCGGCCGGGACTCGGGCTTCACCCCTCCACTTT.

The rearrangement uses TRBV19 and TRBJ1-1; 7 nucleotides line up with TRBD1. Germline trimming cut 7 bases from V and 10 bases from J; bases unmatched to any gene: 12. The CDR3 covers 13 residues. Germline loops: CDR1 LNHDA, CDR2 SQIVND (reference sequence). The CDR3 spells CASTPGTAGRAFF. As DNA, the CDR3 is TGTGCCAGTACCCCTGGGACAGCCGGGCGAGCTTTCTTT.

The V call is TRBV7-9, the J call TRBJ2-1, with D tentatively TRBD1 (6 bases). V dropped 5 bases and J dropped 7 bases, with 9 bases sitting between them. This CDR3 spans 12 amino acids. Looked up from germline, CDR1 is SEHNR and CDR2 is FQNEAQ (reference sequence). The CDR3 loop reads CASSTDRNEQFF. The CDR3 coding sequence is TGTGCCAGCAGCACCGACAGGAATGAGCAGTTCTTC.

The genes are TRBV29-1 and TRBJ1-5, with 8 nucleotides matching TRBD1. Germline trimming cut 4 bases from V and 3 bases from J; bases unmatched to any gene: 2. Germline CDR1 SQVTM, CDR2 ANQGSEA. The CDR3 extends over 13 amino acids. CDR3 sequence reads: CSVGTGINQPQHF. The CDR3 bases are TGCAGCGTTGGGACAGGGATCAATCAGCCCCAGCATTTT.

The chain combines TRBV5-4 with TRBJ1-2; 7 bases match TRBD1. The V and J ends lost 2 bases and 8 bases, in that order; junction bases with no gene match: 9. The CDR3 loop spans 14 amino acids. Germline CDR1 is SGHNT and CDR2 is YYREEE (reference sequence). CDR3 protein: CASSFFSGTDGYTF. CDR3 nucleotides: TGTGCCAGCAGCTTTTTCTCTGGGACAGACGGCTACACCTTC.

The V call is TRBV9, the J call TRBJ2-1; D gene uncertain. The V and J ends lost 1 base and 2 bases respectively, with 10 bases between them. Germline-derived CDR1 and CDR2 are SGDLS and YYNGEE. The CDR3 is 15 residues long. This CDR3 is CASSVLANAYNEQFF. In DNA form, the CDR3 reads TGTGCCAGCAGCGTACTTGCTAACGCCTACAATGAGCAGTTCTTC. Together with reference TRBV9 and TRBJ2-1, the CDR3 gives the full variable domain: DSGVTQTPKHLITATGQRVTLRCSPRSGDLSVYWYQQSLDQGLQFLIQYYNGEERAKGNILERFSAQQFPDLHSELNLSSLELGDSALYFCASSVLANAYNEQFFGPGTRLTVL.

The chain recombines TRBV9 with TRBJ2-2; no firm D call. Germline V gene lookup returns CDR1 SGDLS and CDR2 YYNGEE. This CDR3 is built from 13 residues. Trimming cost V 4 bases and J 4 bases, with 8 bases left between them. This CDR3 is CASSPSGTGELFF. The CDR3 DNA follows: TGTGCCAGCAGCCCTTCGGGCACCGGGGAGCTGTTTTTT.